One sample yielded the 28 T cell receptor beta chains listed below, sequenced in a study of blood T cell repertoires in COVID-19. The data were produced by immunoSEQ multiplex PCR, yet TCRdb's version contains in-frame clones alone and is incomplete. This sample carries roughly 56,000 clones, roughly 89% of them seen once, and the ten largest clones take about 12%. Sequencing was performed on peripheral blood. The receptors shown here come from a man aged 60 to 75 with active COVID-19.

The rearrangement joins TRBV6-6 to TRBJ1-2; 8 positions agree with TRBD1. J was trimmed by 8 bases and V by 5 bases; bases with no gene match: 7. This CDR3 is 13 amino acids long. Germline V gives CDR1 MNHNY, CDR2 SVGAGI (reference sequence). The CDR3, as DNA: TGTGCCAGCAGTCCGGACAGGGTACAGGGCTACACCTTC. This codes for CASSPDRVQGYTF.

The CDR3 protein is CASSFPGRAFF. CDR3 DNA sequence: TGTGCCAGCAGCTTCCCCGGGAGAGCTTTCTTT. The chain recombines TRBV6-2 or TRBV6-3 with TRBJ1-1; D unclear. The ends were cut back, 6 bases at V and 10 bases at J, with 12 bases in the middle. From germline, CDR1 is MNHEY and CDR2 SVGEGT. The CDR3 extends over 11 amino acids.

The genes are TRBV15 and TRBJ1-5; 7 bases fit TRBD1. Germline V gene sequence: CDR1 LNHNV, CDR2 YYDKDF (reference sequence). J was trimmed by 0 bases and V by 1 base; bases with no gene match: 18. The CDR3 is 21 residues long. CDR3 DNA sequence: TGTGCCACCAGCAGAGGAAACAGGGGCCCGGTCAAACTATATAGCAATCAGCCCCAGCATTTT. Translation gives CATSRGNRGPVKLYSNQPQHF.

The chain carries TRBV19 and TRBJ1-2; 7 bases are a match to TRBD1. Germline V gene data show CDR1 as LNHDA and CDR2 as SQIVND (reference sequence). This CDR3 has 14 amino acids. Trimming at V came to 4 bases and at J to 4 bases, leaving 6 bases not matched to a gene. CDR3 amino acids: CASSTHRGPYGYTF. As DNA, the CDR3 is TGTGCCAGTAGTACCCACAGGGGTCCCTATGGCTACACCTTC. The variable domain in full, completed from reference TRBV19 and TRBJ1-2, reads DGGITQSPKYLFRKEGQNVTLSCEQNLNHDAMYWYRQDPGQGLRLIYYSQIVNDFQKGDIAEGYSVSREKKESFPLTVTSAQKNPTAFYLCASSTHRGPYGYTFGSGTRLTVV.

The CDR3 loop reads CASSLEGVAETQYF. The CDR3 region has the DNA TGCGCCAGCAGCTTGGAGGGGGTAGCGGAGACCCAGTACTTC. This chain uses TRBV5-1 with TRBJ2-5; weak D call: TRBD1 (6 bases). The germline V and J ends were trimmed by 0 bases and 5 bases, with 11 bases remaining between them. The CDR3 totals 14 residues. Per the germline V gene, CDR1 is SGHRS and CDR2 is YFSETQ.

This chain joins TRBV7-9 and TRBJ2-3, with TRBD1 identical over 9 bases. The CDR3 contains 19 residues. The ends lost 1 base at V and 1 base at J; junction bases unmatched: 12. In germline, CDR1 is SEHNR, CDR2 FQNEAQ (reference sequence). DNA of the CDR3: TGTGCCAGCAGCTTAGAAATTTTCAGGGGACAGGGTCGCACAGATACGCAGTATTTT. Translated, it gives CASSLEIFRGQGRTDTQYF. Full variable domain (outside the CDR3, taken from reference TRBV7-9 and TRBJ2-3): DTGVSQNPRHKITKRGQNVTFRCDPISEHNRLYWYRQTLGQGPEFLTYFQNEAQLEKSRLLSDRFSAERPKGSFSTLEIQRTEQGDSAMYLCASSLEIFRGQGRTDTQYFGPGTRLTVL.

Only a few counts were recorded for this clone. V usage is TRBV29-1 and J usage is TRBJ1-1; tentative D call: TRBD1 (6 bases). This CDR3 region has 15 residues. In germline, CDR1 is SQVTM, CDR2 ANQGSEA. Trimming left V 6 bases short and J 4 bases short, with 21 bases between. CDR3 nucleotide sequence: TGCAGCGTCCCAGGCGGGGGGGCTTATGGCACTGAAGCTTTCTTT. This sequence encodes CSVPGGGAYGTEAFF.

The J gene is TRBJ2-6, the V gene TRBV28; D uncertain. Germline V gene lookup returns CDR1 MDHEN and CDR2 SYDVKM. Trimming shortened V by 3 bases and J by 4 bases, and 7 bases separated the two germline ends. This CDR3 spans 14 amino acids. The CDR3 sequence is CASSFFFGANVLTF. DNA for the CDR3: TGTGCCAGCAGTTTTTTCTTCGGGGCCAACGTCCTGACTTTC.

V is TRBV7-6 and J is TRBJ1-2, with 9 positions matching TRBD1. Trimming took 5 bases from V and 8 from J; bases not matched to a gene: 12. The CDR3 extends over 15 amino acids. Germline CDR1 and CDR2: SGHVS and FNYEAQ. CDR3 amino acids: CASSAPGQGIEGYTF. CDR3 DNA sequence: TGTGCCAGCAGCGCCCCGGGACAGGGTATTGAGGGCTACACCTTC.

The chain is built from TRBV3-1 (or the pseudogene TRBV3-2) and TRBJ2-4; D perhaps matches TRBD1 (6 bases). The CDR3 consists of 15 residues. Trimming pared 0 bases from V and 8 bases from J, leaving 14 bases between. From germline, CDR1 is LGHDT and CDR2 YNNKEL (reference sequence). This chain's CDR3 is CASSQDIRGGDIQYF. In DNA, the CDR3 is TGTGCCAGCAGCCAAGATATCAGGGGTGGTGACATTCAGTACTTC.

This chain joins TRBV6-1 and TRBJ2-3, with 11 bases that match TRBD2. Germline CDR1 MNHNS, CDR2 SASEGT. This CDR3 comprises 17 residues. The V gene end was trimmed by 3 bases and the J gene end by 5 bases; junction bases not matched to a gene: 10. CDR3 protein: CASSDFRLAGKGDTQYF. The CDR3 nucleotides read TGTGCCAGCAGTGATTTTAGACTAGCGGGAAAGGGAGATACGCAGTATTTT.

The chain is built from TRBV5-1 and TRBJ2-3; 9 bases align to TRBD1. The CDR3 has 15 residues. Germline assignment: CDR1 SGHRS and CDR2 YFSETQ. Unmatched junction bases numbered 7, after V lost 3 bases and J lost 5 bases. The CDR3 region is CASSSTGGWRDTQYF. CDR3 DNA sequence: TGCGCCAGCAGCTCTACAGGGGGCTGGAGAGATACGCAGTATTTT.

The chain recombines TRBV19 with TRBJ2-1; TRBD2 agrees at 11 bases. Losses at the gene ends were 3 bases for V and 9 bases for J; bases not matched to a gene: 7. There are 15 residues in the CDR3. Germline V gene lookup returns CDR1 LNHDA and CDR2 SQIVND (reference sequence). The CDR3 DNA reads TGTGCCAGTAGTATGTATACTAGCGGGAGAGGTGAGCAGTTCTTC. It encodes CASSMYTSGRGEQFF.

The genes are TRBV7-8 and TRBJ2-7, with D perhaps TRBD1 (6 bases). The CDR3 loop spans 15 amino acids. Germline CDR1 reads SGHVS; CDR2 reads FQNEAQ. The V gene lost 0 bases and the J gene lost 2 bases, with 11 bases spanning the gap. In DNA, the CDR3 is TGTGCCAGCAGCTTAGCGGCAGGGACAACCTACGAGCAGTACTTC. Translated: CASSLAAGTTYEQYF.

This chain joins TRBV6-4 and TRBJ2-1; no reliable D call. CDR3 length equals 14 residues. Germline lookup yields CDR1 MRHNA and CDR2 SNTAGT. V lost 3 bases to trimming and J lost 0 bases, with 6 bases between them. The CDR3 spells CASSERSSYNEQFF. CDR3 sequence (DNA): TGTGCCAGCAGTGAGAGGAGCTCCTACAATGAGCAGTTCTTC.

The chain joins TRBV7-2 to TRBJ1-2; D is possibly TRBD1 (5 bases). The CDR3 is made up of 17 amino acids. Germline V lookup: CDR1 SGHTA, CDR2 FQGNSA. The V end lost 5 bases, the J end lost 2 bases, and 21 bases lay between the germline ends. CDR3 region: CASSPQGSVGLNYGYTF. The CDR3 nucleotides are TGTGCCAGCAGCCCCCAGGGAAGTGTAGGGCTAAACTATGGCTACACCTTC.

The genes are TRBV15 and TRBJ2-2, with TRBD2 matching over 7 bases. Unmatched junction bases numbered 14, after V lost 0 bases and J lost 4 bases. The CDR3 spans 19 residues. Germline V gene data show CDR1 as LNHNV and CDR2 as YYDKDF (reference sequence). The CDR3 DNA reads TGTGCCACCAGCAGAGAGGGGGGGGATTTCGATATTTTCACCGGGGAGCTGTTTTTT. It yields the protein CATSREGGDFDIFTGELFF.

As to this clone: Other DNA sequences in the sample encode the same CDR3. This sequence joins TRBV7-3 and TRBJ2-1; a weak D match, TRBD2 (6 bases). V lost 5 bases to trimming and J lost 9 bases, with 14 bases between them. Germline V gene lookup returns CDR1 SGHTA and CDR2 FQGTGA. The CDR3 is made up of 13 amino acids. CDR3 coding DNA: TGTGCCAGCAGCCCAAAGTTGGGAGGTGAGCAGTTCTTC. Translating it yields CASSPKLGGEQFF. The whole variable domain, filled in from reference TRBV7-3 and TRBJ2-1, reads GAGVSQTPSNKVTEKGKYVELRCDPISGHTALYWYRQSLGQGPEFLIYFQGTGAADDSGLPNDRFFAVRPEGSVSTLKIQRTERGDSAVYLCASSPKLGGEQFFGPGTRLTVL.

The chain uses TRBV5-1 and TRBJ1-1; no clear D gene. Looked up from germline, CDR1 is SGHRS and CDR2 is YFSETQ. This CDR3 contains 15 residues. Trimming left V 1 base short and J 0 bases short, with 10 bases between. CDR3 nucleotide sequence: TGCGCCAGCAGCTTGCAGGCAGAGTTGAACACTGAAGCTTTCTTT. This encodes CASSLQAELNTEAFF.

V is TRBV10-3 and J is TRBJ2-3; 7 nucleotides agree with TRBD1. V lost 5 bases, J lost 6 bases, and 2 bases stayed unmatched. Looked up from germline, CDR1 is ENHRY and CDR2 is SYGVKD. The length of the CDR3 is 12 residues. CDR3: CAISLQGDTQYF. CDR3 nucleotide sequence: TGTGCCATCAGTCTACAGGGGGATACGCAGTATTTT.

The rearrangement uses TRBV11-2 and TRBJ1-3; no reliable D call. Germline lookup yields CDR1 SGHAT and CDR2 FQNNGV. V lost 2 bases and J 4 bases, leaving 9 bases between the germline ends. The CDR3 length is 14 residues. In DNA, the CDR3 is TGTGCCAGCAGCTTACAGGTTATGGGAAACACCATATATTTT. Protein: CASSLQVMGNTIYF.

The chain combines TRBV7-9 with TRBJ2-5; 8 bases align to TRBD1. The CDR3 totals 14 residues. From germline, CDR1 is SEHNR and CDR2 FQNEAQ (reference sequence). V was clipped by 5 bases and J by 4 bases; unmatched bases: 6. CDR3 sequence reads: CASSKTGAGETQYF. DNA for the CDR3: TGTGCCAGCAGCAAGACAGGGGCTGGAGAGACCCAGTACTTC.

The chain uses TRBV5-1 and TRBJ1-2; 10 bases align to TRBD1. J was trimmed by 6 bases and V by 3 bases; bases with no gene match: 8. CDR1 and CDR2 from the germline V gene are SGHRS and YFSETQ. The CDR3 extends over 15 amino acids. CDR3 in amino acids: CASSSPGQGNNGYTF. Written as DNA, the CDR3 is TGCGCCAGCAGCTCCCCGGGACAGGGGAATAATGGCTACACCTTC.

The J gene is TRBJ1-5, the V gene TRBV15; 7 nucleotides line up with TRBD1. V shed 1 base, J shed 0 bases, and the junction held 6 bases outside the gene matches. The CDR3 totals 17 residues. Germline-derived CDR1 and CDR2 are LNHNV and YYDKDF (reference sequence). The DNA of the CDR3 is TGTGCCACCAGCAGAGGAGGACAGGCTTATAGCAATCAGCCCCAGCATTTT. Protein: CATSRGGQAYSNQPQHF.

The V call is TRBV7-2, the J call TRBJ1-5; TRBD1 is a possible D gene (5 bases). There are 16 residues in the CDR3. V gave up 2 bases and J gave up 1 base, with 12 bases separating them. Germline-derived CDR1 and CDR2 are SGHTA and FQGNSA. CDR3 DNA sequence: TGTGCCAGCAGCTTAACGGGGGGAATGAGCAATCAGCCCCAGCATTTT. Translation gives CASSLTGGMSNQPQHF. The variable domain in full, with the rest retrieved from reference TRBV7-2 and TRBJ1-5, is GAGVSQSPSNKVTEKGKDVELRCDPISGHTALYWYRQSLGQGLEFLIYFQGNSAPDKSGLPSDRFSAERTGGSVSTLTIQRTQQEDSAVYLCASSLTGGMSNQPQHFGDGTRLSIL.

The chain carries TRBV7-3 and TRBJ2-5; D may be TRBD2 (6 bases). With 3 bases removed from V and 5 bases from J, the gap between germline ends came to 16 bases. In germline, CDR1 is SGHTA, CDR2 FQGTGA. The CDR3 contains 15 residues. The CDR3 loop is CASSLDKLAGETQYF. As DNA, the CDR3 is TGTGCCAGCAGCTTGGACAAGCTGGCGGGGGAGACCCAGTACTTC.

The CDR3 region is CATSRARTGQETQYF. CDR3 in DNA: TGTGCCACCAGCAGAGCTCGGACAGGTCAAGAGACCCAGTACTTC. The chain carries TRBV15 and TRBJ2-5, with 7 bases lining up with TRBD1. The CDR3 is made up of 15 amino acids. With V trimmed by 1 base and J by 2 bases, 4 bases remained unmatched. CDR1 is LNHNV, CDR2 YYDKDF, per germline (reference sequence).

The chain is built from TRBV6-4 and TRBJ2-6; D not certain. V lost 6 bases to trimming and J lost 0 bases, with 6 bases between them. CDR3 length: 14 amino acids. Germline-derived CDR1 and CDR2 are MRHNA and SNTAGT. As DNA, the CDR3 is TGTGCCAGCAGCGGTGACTCTGGGGCCAACGTCCTGACTTTC. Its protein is CASSGDSGANVLTF.